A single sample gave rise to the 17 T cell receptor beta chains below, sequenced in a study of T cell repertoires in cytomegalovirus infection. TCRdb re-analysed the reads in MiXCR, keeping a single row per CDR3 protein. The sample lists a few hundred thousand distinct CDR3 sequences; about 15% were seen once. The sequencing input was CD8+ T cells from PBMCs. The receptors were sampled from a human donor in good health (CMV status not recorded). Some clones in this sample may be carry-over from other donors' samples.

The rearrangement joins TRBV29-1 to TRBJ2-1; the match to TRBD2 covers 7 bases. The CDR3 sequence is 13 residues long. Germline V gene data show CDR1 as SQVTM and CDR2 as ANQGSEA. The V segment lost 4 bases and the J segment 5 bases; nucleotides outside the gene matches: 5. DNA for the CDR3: TGCAGCGTTGCCGAGACTAGCAACAATGAGCAGTTCTTC. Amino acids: CSVAETSNNEQFF.

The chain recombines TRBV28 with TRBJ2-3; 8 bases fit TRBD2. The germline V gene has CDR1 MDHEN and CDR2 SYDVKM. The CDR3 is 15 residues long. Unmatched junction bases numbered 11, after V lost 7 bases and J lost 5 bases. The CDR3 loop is CASTQRGGRKDTQYF. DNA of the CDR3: TGTGCCAGCACTCAACGGGGGGGCCGCAAAGATACGCAGTATTTT.

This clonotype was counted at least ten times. The CDR3 region has the DNA TGTGCCAGCAGTGAAGACGACCTGAACACCGGGGAGCTGTTTTTT. Its translation is CASSEDDLNTGELFF. This rearrangement joins TRBV7-2 to TRBJ2-2, with unresolved D. The length of the CDR3 is 15 residues. Germline V CDR1 and CDR2: SGHTA, FQGNSA. Trimming stripped 6 bases from V and 1 base from J, with 12 bases between.

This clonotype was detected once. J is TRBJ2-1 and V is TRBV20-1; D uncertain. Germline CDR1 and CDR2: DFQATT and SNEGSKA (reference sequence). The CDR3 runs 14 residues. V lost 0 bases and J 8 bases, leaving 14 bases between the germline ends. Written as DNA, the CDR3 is TGCAGTGCTAGAGATAGAGAGGTTGCCTATGAGCAGTTCTTC. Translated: CSARDREVAYEQFF.

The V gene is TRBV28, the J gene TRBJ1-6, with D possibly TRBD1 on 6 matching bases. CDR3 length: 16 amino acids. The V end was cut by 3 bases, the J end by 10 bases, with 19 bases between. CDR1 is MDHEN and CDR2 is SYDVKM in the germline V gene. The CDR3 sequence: CASSLGQPGLGSPLHF. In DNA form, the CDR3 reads TGTGCCAGCAGTTTGGGACAACCAGGGCTCGGATCACCCCTCCACTTT. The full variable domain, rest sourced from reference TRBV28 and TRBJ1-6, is DVKVTQSSRYLVKRTGEKVFLECVQDMDHENMFWYRQDPGLGLRLIYFSYDVKMKEKGDIPEGYSVSREKKERFSLILESASTNQTSMYLCASSLGQPGLGSPLHFGNGTRLTVT.

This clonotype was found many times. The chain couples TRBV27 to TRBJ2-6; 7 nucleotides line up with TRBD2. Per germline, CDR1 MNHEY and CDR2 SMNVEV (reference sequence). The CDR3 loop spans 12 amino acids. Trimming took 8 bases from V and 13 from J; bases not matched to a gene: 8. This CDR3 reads CASRFSAGVLTF. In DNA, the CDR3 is TGTGCCAGCCGATTCTCAGCGGGAGTCCTGACTTTC.

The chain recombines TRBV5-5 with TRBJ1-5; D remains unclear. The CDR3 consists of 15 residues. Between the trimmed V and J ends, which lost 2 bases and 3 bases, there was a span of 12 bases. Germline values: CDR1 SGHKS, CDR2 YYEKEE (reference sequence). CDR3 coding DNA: TGTGCCAGCAGCTTAGCGTCGGGTAACAATCAGCCCCAGCATTTT. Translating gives CASSLASGNNQPQHF.

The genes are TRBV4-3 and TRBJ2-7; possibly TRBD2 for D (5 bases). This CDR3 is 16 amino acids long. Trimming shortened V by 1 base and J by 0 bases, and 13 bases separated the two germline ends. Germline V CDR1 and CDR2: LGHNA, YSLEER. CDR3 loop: CASSQVLRGISYEQYF. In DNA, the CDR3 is TGCGCCAGCAGCCAAGTCCTCCGGGGAATCTCCTACGAGCAGTACTTC.

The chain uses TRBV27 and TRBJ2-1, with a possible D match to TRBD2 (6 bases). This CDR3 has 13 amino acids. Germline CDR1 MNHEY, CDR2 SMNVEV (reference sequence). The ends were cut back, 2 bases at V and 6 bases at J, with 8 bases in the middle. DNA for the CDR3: TGTGCCAGCAGTTTAACTAGCCCCAATGAGCAGTTCTTC. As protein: CASSLTSPNEQFF.

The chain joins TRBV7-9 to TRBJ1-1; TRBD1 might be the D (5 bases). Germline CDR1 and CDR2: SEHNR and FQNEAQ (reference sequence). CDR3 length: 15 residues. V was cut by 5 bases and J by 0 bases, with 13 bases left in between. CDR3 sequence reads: CASSHAGGMNTEAFF. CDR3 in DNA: TGTGCCAGCAGCCACGCGGGGGGAATGAACACTGAAGCTTTCTTT.

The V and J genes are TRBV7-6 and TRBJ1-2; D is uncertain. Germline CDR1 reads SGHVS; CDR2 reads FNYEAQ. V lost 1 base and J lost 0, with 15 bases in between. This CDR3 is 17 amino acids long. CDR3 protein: CASSLGGRHGTNYGYTF. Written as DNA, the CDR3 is TGTGCCAGCAGCTTAGGTGGCCGACACGGAACTAACTATGGCTACACCTTC.

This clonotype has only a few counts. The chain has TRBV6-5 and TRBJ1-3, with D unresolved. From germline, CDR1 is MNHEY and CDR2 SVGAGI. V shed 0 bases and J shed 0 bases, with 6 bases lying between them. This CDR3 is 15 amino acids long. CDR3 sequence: CASSYSGFSGNTIYF. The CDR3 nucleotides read TGTGCCAGCAGTTACTCGGGATTCTCTGGAAACACCATATATTTT.

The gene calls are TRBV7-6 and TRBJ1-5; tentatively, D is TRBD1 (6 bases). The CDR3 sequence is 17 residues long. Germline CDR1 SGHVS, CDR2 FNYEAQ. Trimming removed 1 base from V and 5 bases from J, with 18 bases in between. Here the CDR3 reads CASSLGRGQWAHQPQHF. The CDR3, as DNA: TGTGCCAGCAGCTTAGGCCGGGGGCAGTGGGCCCATCAGCCCCAGCATTTT.

CDR3: CASSQVSGANVLTF. The CDR3 region has the DNA TGTGCCAGCAGCCAGGTCTCTGGGGCCAACGTCCTGACTTTC. J is TRBJ2-6 and V is TRBV3-1, with no clear D. V lost 3 bases to trimming and J lost 0 bases, with 3 bases between them. CDR1 is LGHDT, CDR2 YNNKEL, per germline (reference sequence). This CDR3 is built from 14 residues.

CDR3 sequence: CAISAEEETQYF. Written as DNA, the CDR3 is TGTGCCATCAGTGCGGAGGAAGAGACCCAGTACTTC. The V call is TRBV10-3, the J call TRBJ2-5, with D possibly matching TRBD2 (5 bases). This CDR3 is 12 amino acids long. CDR1 and CDR2 (germline): ENHRY, SYGVKD. V lost 4 bases and J lost 3, with 6 bases in between.

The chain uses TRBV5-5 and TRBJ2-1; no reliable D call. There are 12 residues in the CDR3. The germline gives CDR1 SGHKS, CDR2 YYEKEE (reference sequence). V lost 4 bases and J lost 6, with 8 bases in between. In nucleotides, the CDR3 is TGTGCCAGCAGCACCCCTTTCAATGAGCAGTTCTTC. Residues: CASSTPFNEQFF.

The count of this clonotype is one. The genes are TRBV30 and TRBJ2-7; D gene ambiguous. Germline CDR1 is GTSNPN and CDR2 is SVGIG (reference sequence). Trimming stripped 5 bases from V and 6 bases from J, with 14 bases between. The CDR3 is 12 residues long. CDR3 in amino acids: CAWCGAGREQYF. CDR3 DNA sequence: TGTGCCTGGTGTGGAGCCGGCCGCGAGCAGTACTTC.